This T cell receptor beta chain was sequenced in a study of blood T cell repertoires in COVID-19. Turning to the study itself: Both acute and convalescent COVID-19 samples were obtained from the United States, Italy and Spain.

This CDR3 has 16 residues. Looked up from germline, CDR1 is SGHTS and CDR2 is YDEGEE. Trimming pared 2 bases from V and 1 base from J, leaving 15 bases between. Some clones are missing from TCRdb's copy, which holds only in-frame ones; the method was immunoSEQ multiplex PCR. This sample has approximately 82,000 clones, with 83% found just once. The rearrangement links TRBV5-8 to TRBJ1-1; the D gene is possibly TRBD1 (5 bases). This clonotype was sampled from a woman in her fifties or sixties with acute or convalescent COVID-19. Sequences were obtained from peripheral blood. CDR3 sequence (DNA): TGTGCCAGCAGCTTAGGGGCCCGCCAGGGGAACACTGAAGCTTTCTTT. Translation gives CASSLGARQGNTEAFF.